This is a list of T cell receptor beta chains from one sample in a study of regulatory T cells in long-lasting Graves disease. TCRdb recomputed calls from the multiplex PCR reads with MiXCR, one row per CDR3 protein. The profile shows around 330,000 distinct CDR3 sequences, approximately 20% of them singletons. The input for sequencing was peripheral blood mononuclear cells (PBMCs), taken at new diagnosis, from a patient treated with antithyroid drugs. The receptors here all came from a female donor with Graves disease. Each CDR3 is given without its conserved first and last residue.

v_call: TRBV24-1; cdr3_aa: ATSGTREGHGGRV
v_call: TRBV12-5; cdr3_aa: ASGLDYQHLYGYT
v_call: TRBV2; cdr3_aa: ASSDGGHAVAF
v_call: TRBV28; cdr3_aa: ASSLYYDPRETQY
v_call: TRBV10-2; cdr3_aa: ASSSDRVIFTGELF
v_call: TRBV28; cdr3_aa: ASSLSGGRGYEQY
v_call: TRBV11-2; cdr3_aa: ASSFMGTSLYNEQF
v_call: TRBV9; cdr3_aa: ASSVGGTGLETQY
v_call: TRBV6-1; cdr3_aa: ASSESGLSYNEQF
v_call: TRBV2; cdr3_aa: GSLPGRGETQY
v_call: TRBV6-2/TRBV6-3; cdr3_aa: ASMRGTGSNQPQH
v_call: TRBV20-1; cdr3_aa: SACRMETYNEQF
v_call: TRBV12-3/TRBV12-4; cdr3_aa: ASSTGSGNQPQH
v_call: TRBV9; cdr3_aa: ASSVAGTAFKNTGELF
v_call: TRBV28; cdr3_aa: ASSHGAKNIQY
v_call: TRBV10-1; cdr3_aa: ASSEGGVLADTQY
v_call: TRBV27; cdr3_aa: ASSLSWASRETQY
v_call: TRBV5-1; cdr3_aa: ASSWWRESTDTQY
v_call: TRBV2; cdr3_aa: ASTRQGASIYGYT
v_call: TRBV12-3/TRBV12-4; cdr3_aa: ASSLGSMGDGYT
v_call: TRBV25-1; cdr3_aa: ASSDPGLPNEKLF
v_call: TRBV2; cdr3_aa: ASQGMGSNQPQH
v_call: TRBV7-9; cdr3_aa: ASSLGREGLEQF
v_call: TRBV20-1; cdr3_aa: SAHPPGLAGETDTQY
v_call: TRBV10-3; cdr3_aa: AISSAGGDTGELF
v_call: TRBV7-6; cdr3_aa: ASSFSPGDEKRF
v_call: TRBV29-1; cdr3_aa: SVEGGKLTGELF
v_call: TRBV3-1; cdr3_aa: ASSQGPGQPQH
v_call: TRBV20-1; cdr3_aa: SARKDRDADTQY
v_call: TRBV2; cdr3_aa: ASSEASGDNQPQH
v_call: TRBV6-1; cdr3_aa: ASMSGTQHNEQF
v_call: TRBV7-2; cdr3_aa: ASSLQRRRGHEQY
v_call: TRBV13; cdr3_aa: ASSLGAVEVFEQF
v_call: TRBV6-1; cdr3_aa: ASSDGENQPQH
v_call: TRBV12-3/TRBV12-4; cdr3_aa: ASSLRPASLGDNEQF
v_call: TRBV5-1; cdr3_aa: ASSLEEVPNTEAF
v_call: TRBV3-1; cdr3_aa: ASSHLSGMNTQY
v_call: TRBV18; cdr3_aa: ASSPPGRYNEQF
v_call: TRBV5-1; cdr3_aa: ASSFQARGYNEQF
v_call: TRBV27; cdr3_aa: ASSLTVRGRPYEQY
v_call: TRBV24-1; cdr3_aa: ATSDLREQY
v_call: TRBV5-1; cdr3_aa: ASSLTPGTGVGAF
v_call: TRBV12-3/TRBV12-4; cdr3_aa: ASSWGLAGAADTQY
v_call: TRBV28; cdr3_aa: ASSTRRVSLEAPLH
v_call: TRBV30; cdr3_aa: AWRVAMNTEAF